One and the same sample provided the 9 T cell receptor beta chains below, sequenced in a study of blood T cells in healthy people across ages. A second PCR, run for about 7 to 11 cycles, used a sample-barcoded 5' primer plus a J-beta primer mix. TCRdb re-derived calls from the 5' RACE reads in MiXCR, one entry per CDR3 protein. The sample has under 800,000 distinct CDR3 sequences, around 46% seen once. Sample: blood. Receptors originate from a woman aged 55-69 years in good health.

The chain links TRBV20-1 to TRBJ2-5; D might be TRBD1 or TRBD2, each matching 6 bases. The length of the CDR3 is 13 residues. Germline lookup yields CDR1 DFQATT and CDR2 SNEGSKA (reference sequence). V was pared by 7 bases and J by 3 bases, with 15 bases between. DNA for the CDR3: TGCAGTGGGAGGGGGGTGAACGAAGAGACCCAGTACTTC. Translation: CSGRGVNEETQYF.

The chain joins TRBV20-1 to TRBJ2-7; the match to TRBD2 covers 11 bases. CDR1 is DFQATT, CDR2 SNEGSKA, per germline (reference sequence). Trimming took 5 bases from V and 3 from J; bases not matched to a gene: 6. The CDR3 runs 14 residues. CDR3 DNA: TGCAGTGCTGTTAGCGGGAGGGTAGACTACGAGCAGTACTTC. It yields the protein CSAVSGRVDYEQYF.

The chain has TRBV5-1 and TRBJ1-6; 9 positions agree with TRBD1. Germline lookup yields CDR1 SGHRS and CDR2 YFSETQ. Germline trimming cut 0 bases from V and 12 bases from J; bases unmatched to any gene: 7. The CDR3 runs to 15 residues. For the CDR3, the DNA is TGCGCCAGCAGCTTGGCGGGACAGGGAGATGTACCCCTCCACTTT. Translating gives CASSLAGQGDVPLHF.

The chain has TRBV30 and TRBJ1-1; D not resolved. V lost 0 bases, J lost 0 bases, and 5 bases lay in between. The CDR3 totals 13 residues. Germline V lookup: CDR1 GTSNPN, CDR2 SVGIG (reference sequence). CDR3 in DNA: TGTGCCTGGAGTGTAATGATGAACACTGAAGCTTTCTTT. It codes for CAWSVMMNTEAFF. The variable domain in full, with the rest retrieved from reference TRBV30 and TRBJ1-1, is SQTIHQWPATLVQPVGSPLSLECTVEGTSNPNLYWYRQAAGRGLQLLFYSVGIGQISSEVPQNLSASRPQDRQFILSSKKLLLSDSGFYLCAWSVMMNTEAFFGQGTRLTVV.

In this sample, this clonotype turned up many times. The V and J genes are TRBV10-3 and TRBJ2-3, with D perhaps TRBD1 or TRBD2 (5 bases each). This CDR3 is 17 amino acids long. Germline V gene sequence: CDR1 ENHRY, CDR2 SYGVKD. The ends were cut back, 6 bases at V and 0 bases at J, with 19 bases in the middle. This CDR3 is CAIRDPRWGPSTDTQYF. The CDR3 coding sequence is TGTGCCATCAGAGATCCGAGATGGGGACCTAGCACAGATACGCAGTATTTT.

The chain is built from TRBV18 and TRBJ2-1; D gene uncertain. CDR1 KGHSH and CDR2 LQKENI come from the germline V gene. The CDR3 runs to 10 residues. Trimming removed 2 bases at V and 12 bases at J, with 5 bases between. CDR3 loop: CASSPGVQFF. In DNA form, the CDR3 reads TGTGCCAGCTCACCAGGGGTGCAGTTCTTC.

Turning to this clonotype: The likely explanation is a read error, given a far larger clone one base away. The J gene is TRBJ2-7, the V gene TRBV7-2; D remains ambiguous. Germline V gene data show CDR1 as SGHTA and CDR2 as FQGNSA. The CDR3 spans 11 residues. The CDR3 loop is CASSSGYERYF. The CDR3 nucleotides are TGTGCCAGCAGCTCGGGCTACGAGCGGTACTTC.

This clonotype appeared once. The chain has TRBV4-3 and TRBJ2-2, with a possible D match to TRBD2 (6 bases). V dropped 0 bases and J dropped 4 bases, with 18 bases sitting between them. Looked up from germline, CDR1 is LGHNA and CDR2 is YSLEER. This CDR3 has 18 residues. The CDR3 region has the DNA TGCGCCAGCAGCCAAGAATGGTCGGGGGTGCTCAGCACCGGGGAGCTGTTTTTT. It specifies CASSQEWSGVLSTGELFF.

This chain uses TRBV5-5 with TRBJ2-4; D is tentatively TRBD1 or TRBD2 (5 bases each). The end of the DNA is better explained by TRBJ2-7, so the J call may be wrong. Per germline, CDR1 SGHKS and CDR2 YYEKEE (reference sequence). The CDR3 length is 14 residues. The CDR3 sequence: CASIPGTNAYEQYF. The CDR3 region has the DNA TGTGCCAGCATTCCCGGGACGAATGCCTACGAGCAGTACTTC.